This T cell receptor beta chain was obtained from a study of cytomegalovirus exposure and HLA in healthy donors. Study observations and caveats: In a later analysis, CMV-associated beta chains were mostly HLA-associated, it appeared. Reportedly, fewer N-insertions than the roughly 700-donor mean appeared in an Asian-associated ancestry cluster in a later analysis. A later analysis reported that several of the most significant clusters appeared to be linked to common viral pathogens, among them Epstein-Barr virus.

PCR amplification relied on 60 Vbeta primers (plus 13 Jbeta primers). Repertoires were generated with immunoSEQ multiplex PCR, while TCRdb's copy carries only in-frame clones and drops some. This table has 100,000 to 150,000 clones, approximately 70% appearing once. Details on this clone: Its antigen remains unidentified.

Donors were nominally healthy when sampled, though unrecorded immune exposures were likely. The receptor was isolated from a man aged 60 to 69 in good health and CMV-seropositive. The specimen was PBMCs.

Written as DNA, the CDR3 is TGTGCCAGCAGCTTGGCCGGGGTCGCCAACGTCCTGACTTTC. This gives the protein CASSLAGVANVLTF. This chain connects TRBV7-3 to TRBJ2-6, with D maybe TRBD2 (5 bases). Trimming shortened V by 3 bases and J by 7 bases, and 10 bases separated the two germline ends. Germline CDR1 SGHTA, CDR2 FQGTGA. This CDR3 is built from 14 residues. Using reference TRBV7-3 and TRBJ2-6 for the parts outside the CDR3, the full variable domain is GAGVSQTPSNKVTEKGKYVELRCDPISGHTALYWYRQSLGQGPEFLIYFQGTGAADDSGLPNDRFFAVRPEGSVSTLKIQRTERGDSAVYLCASSLAGVANVLTFGAGSRLTVL.